Below, 5 T cell receptor beta chains from the same sample are listed, as sequenced in a study of Ad26.COV2.S vaccination and SARS-CoV-2 variants. Using immunoSEQ multiplex PCR, the repertoire was profiled, and TCRdb retains in-frame clones only, with some absent. The data hold some 390,000 clones, with around 91% observed a single time. The treatment denotes: roughly 18 received Ad26.COV2.S at low or high dose, single or two shots; 5 received placebo; per-sample allocation not given. Repertoires come from day 63 after the first vaccine or placebo injection. The source material was peripheral blood, sampled in a trial of Ad26.COV2.S vaccine versus placebo. The receptors originated from a person aged 18 to 65 who received the Ad26.COV2.S COVID-19 vaccine or a placebo.

The chain employs TRBV5-1 and TRBJ2-2, with 9 bases aligning to TRBD1. CDR3 length: 16 residues. The trim removed 6 bases at V and 5 bases at J, leaving 11 bases unmatched. CDR1 and CDR2 (germline): SGHRS, YFSETQ. For the CDR3, the DNA is TGCGCCAGCACCCCTCGAACAGGGGGCATGACCGGGGAGCTGTTTTTT. Residues: CASTPRTGGMTGELFF.

This chain connects TRBV11-2 to TRBJ2-3; 7 bases agree with TRBD2. The CDR3 is 18 residues long. CDR1 is SGHAT and CDR2 is FQNNGV in the germline V gene. After removal of 3 bases from V and 2 bases from J, the junction contained 14 bases not matched to a gene. CDR3: CASSLPPPTGLNTDTQYF. CDR3 DNA sequence: TGTGCCAGCAGCTTGCCGCCCCCCACGGGACTAAACACAGATACGCAGTATTTT.

This clone was found a few times. The J gene is TRBJ2-2, the V gene TRBV5-4; a possible D gene is TRBD2 (6 bases). Trimming removed 0 bases at V and 5 bases at J, with 8 bases between. Germline CDR1 is SGHNT and CDR2 is YYREEE (reference sequence). The length of the CDR3 is 14 residues. The CDR3, as DNA: TGTGCCAGCAGCTTGGGACTAGGGACCGGGGAGCTGTTTTTT. Encoded protein: CASSLGLGTGELFF.

This sequence joins TRBV5-4 and TRBJ2-1; 9 bases map to TRBD2. Germline V gene data show CDR1 as SGHNT and CDR2 as YYREEE (reference sequence). The CDR3 is made up of 15 amino acids. V trimming: 0 bases; J trimming: 6 bases; junction bases outside the gene matches: 4. CDR3 nucleotide sequence: TGTGCCAGCAGCTTGGTACTAGCGGGTGCCAATGAGCAGTTCTTC. Translation gives CASSLVLAGANEQFF.

CDR3 DNA sequence: TGTGCCGCCGGGACGGATGGCTACACCTTC. Its translation: CAAGTDGYTF. The chain couples TRBV28 to TRBJ1-2; D possibly corresponds to TRBD1 (5 bases). V lost 11 bases and J lost 6, with 10 bases in between. This CDR3 comprises 10 residues. The germline gives CDR1 MDHEN, CDR2 SYDVKM.